The 3 T cell receptor beta chains presented below share a single source sample, sequenced in a study of beta chain features in type 1 diabetes. Broader study findings: In all four CD4+ subsets, TCRB CDR3 length was significantly, moderately reduced in type 1 diabetes.

These receptors' antigens are unknown. All of the isolated RNA was reverse transcribed, so expressed TCRB transcripts were sequenced. The protocol was immunoSEQ multiplex PCR, while the TCRdb copy is restricted to in-frame clones and leaves out a portion. The table includes roughly 150,000 clones, 8% to 8.5% detected once. Source material: central memory CD4+ T cells from blood. These receptors were taken from a woman aged 18-35 years with type 1 diabetes.

This chain joins TRBV5-5 and TRBJ1-5, with 7 nucleotides matching TRBD1. CDR1 and CDR2 from the germline V gene are SGHKS and YYEKEE (reference sequence). CDR3 length equals 15 residues. V shed 0 bases, J shed 10 bases, and the junction held 10 bases outside the gene matches. CDR3 in amino acids: CASSLGQGGGGPQHF. CDR3 DNA sequence: TGTGCCAGCAGCTTGGGACAGGGTGGGGGAGGACCCCAGCATTTT.

This sequence joins TRBV6-1 and TRBJ1-6; D remains ambiguous. The CDR3 has 14 residues. V was trimmed by 5 bases and J by 8 bases, leaving 13 bases between them. Germline CDR1 reads MNHNS; CDR2 reads SASEGT. CDR3 DNA sequence: TGTGCCAGCAGTACAACCCCGGGAGATTCACCCCTCCACTTT. Its translation is CASSTTPGDSPLHF.

Only a few counts were recorded for this clone. This sequence joins TRBV29-1 and TRBJ2-1; 7 nucleotides match TRBD1. The CDR3 extends over 11 amino acids. J was trimmed by 10 bases and V by 7 bases; bases with no gene match: 7. Germline V gene sequence: CDR1 SQVTM, CDR2 ANQGSEA. Written as DNA, the CDR3 is TGCAGCGCAAGGGGGCCAGCGGAGCAGTTCTTC. It specifies CSARGPAEQFF.